The present TCR beta chain was sequenced within a study of preoperative IRX-2 immunotherapy in early breast cancer (dated by TCRdb to the late 2010s). The germline V gene supplies CDR1 KGHSH and CDR2 LQKENI. Germline trimming amounts to 1 base on V and 5 bases on J, with 9 as the count of junction bases outside the gene matches. Including cysteine and phenylalanine, the CDR3 has 17 amino acids. Only the CDR3 portion is preserved as DNA: 51 bases, with reading frame beginning at the first base. Library generation was performed with the immunoSEQ multiplex PCR assay. Drawn from immuneACCESS, this table holds only the in-frame rearrangements with V and J called that TCRdb kept. Clones are partly lost; checked studies trace under half to an unresolved V gene and leave the rest unexplained. The sample table lists 90,000 to 100,000 clones, 75% to 90% of them with a count of one. Together, the top ten hold about 2% of the sample.

The sample's treatment or condition, from its label and the paper: preoperative locoregional IRX-2 cytokine immunotherapy. The samples were obtained from a phase Ib study in which preoperative, locoregional IRX-2 cytokine immunotherapy intended to prime immune responses was tested. Before surgery, IRX-2 was given to the donors, who were patients with early-stage breast cancer. A remark on this clone: There is no known antigen for this receptor. No much larger clone is present one base from it, and per-base qualities are unavailable.

The TCR was taken from a human donor with breast cancer. The specimen comprised tumor tissue, sampled after IRX-2 immunotherapy. The V and J segments used are TRBV18 and TRBJ2-2, with 8 bases aligning to TRBD2. Here the CDR3 is given as CASSPQTSGSRTGELFF. The DNA sequence reads TGTGCCAGCTCACCACAGACCAGCGGGAGTCGAACCGGGGAGCTGTTTTTT.